The source of this T cell receptor (beta chain) is a study of cytomegalovirus exposure and HLA in healthy donors. Vbeta (60) and Jbeta (13) primers were used in the PCR. TCRdb's table, derived via immunoSEQ multiplex PCR, lists solely in-frame clones and lacks some. This sample yields roughly 92,000 clones, of which roughly 80% are seen a single time; roughly 30% belongs to the top ten. Trimming left V 1 base short and J 6 bases short, with 12 bases between. This CDR3 has 14 residues. The germline CDR1 and CDR2 sequences are SGHDT and YYEEEE. The sequence came from a man aged 50 or older in good health and CMV-seropositive. Sequenced: PBMCs. The gene calls are TRBV5-6 and TRBJ2-3, with D perhaps matching TRBD2 (5 bases). The CDR3 region is CASSLYLAGDTQYF. The CDR3, as DNA: TGTGCCAGCAGCTTGTATTTGGCGGGCGATACGCAGTATTTT.